The clone carrying this T cell receptor (beta chain) showed up just a few times. As yet, its antigen is unknown. Trimming left V 7 bases short and J 5 bases short, with 20 bases between. The CDR3 runs 15 residues. CDR1 MNHNS and CDR2 SASEGT come from the germline V gene. These data originate in a study of identical twins. Study observations and caveats: A cross-sectional statistical analysis, not follow-up of the same donors, supported the conclusions.

A universal primer site was incorporated via template switching, and the cDNA contained unique molecular identifiers. In TCRdb, the 5' RACE reads were re-called with MiXCR into one record per CDR3 protein. The sample includes around 530,000 distinct CDR3 sequences, roughly 15% of them seen just once. These records were also assigned to another study, of yellow fever vaccine responses in identical twins.

The source of this sequence is a woman aged 18 to 35 in good health. J is TRBJ1-1 and V is TRBV6-1; tentatively, D is TRBD1 (6 bases). The source material was CD4+ T cells sorted from blood. The CDR3 is CASNPYREGRTEAFF. The CDR3 DNA follows: TGTGCCAGCAATCCCTACAGGGAGGGGAGGACTGAAGCTTTCTTT.